This is a list of T cell receptor beta chains from one sample in a study of blood T cell repertoires in COVID-19. Produced via immunoSEQ multiplex PCR; TCRdb's table is partial and in-frame only. Among some 30,000 clones listed, 92% were seen once. Sequencing used peripheral blood. Source of these receptors: a man in his fifties with active COVID-19. Both conserved end residues are part of each CDR3. The D gene is left open where the match is weak.

cdr3_nt cdr3_aa j_call d_call v_call
TGTGCCAGCACCAAGACTAGCTTCGGAGAGACCCAGTACTTC CASTKTSFGETQYF TRBJ2-5 TRBD2 TRBV6-5
TGTGCCAGCAGACTCGACGGGGTGGGAGAGCAGTACTTC CASRLDGVGEQYF TRBJ2-7 . TRBV6-6
TGTGCCAGCTCACCTCGTGAGGGCGTAGTCACCGGGGAGCTGTTTTTT CASSPREGVVTGELFF TRBJ2-2 . TRBV18
TGTGCCAGCAGCCAAGTGACTAGCGGGGGGGCTGAGGATGAGCAGTTCTTC CASSQVTSGGAEDEQFF TRBJ2-1 TRBD2 TRBV14
TGTGCCAGCAGCCTCTGGACAGCTGATTTCTATGGCTACACCTTC CASSLWTADFYGYTF TRBJ1-2 . TRBV3-1/TRBV3-2
TGCGCCAGCAGCCAAGATCTCGGGGGGAGAGGAGAGACCCAGTACTTC CASSQDLGGRGETQYF TRBJ2-5 TRBD2 TRBV4-1
TGTGCCACCCAGCGGCTAGCGGGGATCAATGAGCAGTTCTTC CATQRLAGINEQFF TRBJ2-1 TRBD2 TRBV15
TGTGCCAGCAGCCTGAACCGGGACAGTACCTACGAGCAGTACTTC CASSLNRDSTYEQYF TRBJ2-7 TRBD1 TRBV11-3
TGCGCCAGCAGCCGCGAAACTCGGGGTTCCGGGGAGCTGTTTTTT CASSRETRGSGELFF TRBJ2-2 . TRBV4-1
TGTGCCAGCAGTTACTCAGCGGGACAATCCTACGAGCAGTACTTC CASSYSAGQSYEQYF TRBJ2-7 . TRBV6-5
TGTGCCAGCAGTTTGACAGGGGACTACAATGAGCAGTTCTTC CASSLTGDYNEQFF TRBJ2-1 TRBD1 TRBV6-1
TGTGCCAGCAGCGCCAGTCAGCCCGACAGGGTTAAGGAAAAACTGTTTTTT CASSASQPDRVKEKLFF TRBJ1-4 TRBD1 TRBV5-4
TGTGCCAGCAGTTACCGTAACAGGGGTAGAGAAGCTTTCTTT CASSYRNRGREAFF TRBJ1-1 TRBD1 TRBV6-5
TGCGCCAGCAGCTTACAGGGGGCGCAAGAGACCCAGTACTTC CASSLQGAQETQYF TRBJ2-5 TRBD1 TRBV5-1
TGTGCCAGCAGTATTCAGACGGAGCTCTATGGCTACACCTTC CASSIQTELYGYTF TRBJ1-2 . TRBV28